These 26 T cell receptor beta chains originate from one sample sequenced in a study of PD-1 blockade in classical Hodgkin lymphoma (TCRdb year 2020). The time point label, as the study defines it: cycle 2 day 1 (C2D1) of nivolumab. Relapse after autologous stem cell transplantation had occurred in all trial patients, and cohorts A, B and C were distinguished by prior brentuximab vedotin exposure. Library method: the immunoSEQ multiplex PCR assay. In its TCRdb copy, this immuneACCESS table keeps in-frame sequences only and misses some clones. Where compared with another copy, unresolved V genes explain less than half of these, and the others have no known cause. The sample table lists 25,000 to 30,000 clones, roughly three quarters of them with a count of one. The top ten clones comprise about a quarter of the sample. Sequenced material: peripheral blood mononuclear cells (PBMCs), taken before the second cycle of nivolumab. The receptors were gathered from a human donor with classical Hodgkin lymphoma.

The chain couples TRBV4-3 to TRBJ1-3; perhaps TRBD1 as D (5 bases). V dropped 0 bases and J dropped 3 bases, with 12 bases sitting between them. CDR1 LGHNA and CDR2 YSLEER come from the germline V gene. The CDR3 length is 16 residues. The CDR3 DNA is TGCGCCAGCAGCCAAGATTATGGGGGACTTGGAAACACCATATATTTT. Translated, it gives CASSQDYGGLGNTIYF.

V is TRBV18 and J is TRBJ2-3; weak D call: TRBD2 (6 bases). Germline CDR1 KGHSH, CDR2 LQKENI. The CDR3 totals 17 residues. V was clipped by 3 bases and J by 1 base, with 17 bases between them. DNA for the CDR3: TGTGCCAGCTCACCCCTTTGGGACTTCTCAGGCACAGATACGCAGTATTTT. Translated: CASSPLWDFSGTDTQYF.

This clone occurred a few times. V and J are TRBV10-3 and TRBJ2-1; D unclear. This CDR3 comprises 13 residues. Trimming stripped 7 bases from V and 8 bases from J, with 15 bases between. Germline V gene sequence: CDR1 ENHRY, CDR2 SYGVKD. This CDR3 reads CAIKADSSDEQFF. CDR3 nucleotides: TGTGCCATCAAGGCGGATAGCTCAGATGAGCAGTTCTTC.

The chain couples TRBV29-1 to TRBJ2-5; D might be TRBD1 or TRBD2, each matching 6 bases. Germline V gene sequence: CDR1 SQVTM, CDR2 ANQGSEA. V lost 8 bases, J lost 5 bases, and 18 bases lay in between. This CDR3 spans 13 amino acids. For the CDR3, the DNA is TGCAGCTACTTCGGGGGCACGGGGGAGACCCAGTACTTC. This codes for CSYFGGTGETQYF.

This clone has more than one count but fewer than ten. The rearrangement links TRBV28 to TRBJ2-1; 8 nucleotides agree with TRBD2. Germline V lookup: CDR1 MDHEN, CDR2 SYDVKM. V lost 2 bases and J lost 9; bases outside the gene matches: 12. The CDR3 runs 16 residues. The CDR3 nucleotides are TGTGCCAGCAGTTTAATAGCGGGACTGGGTAGGGGTGAGCAGTTCTTC. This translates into CASSLIAGLGRGEQFF.

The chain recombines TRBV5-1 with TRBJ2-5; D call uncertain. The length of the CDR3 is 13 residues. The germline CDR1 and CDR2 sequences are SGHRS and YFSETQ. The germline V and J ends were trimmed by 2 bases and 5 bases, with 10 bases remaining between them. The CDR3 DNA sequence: TGCGCCAGCAGCTTTCGTGACCCGGAGACCCAGTACTTC. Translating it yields CASSFRDPETQYF.

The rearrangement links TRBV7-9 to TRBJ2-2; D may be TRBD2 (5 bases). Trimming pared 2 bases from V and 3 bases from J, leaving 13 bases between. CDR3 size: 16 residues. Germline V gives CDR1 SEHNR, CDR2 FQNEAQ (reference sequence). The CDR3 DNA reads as TGTGCCAGCAGCTTAAGGCCCCGAGGGCACACCGGGGAGCTGTTTTTT. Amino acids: CASSLRPRGHTGELFF.

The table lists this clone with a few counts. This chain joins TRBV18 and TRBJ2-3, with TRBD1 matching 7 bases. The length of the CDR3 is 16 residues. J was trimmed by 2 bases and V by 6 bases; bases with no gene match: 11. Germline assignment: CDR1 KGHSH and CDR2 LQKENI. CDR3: CASSPSVRGPTDTQYF. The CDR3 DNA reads TGTGCCAGCTCCCCGTCCGTGAGGGGGCCCACAGATACGCAGTATTTT. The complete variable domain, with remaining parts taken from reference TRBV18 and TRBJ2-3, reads NAGVMQNPRHLVRRRGQEARLRCSPMKGHSHVYWYRQLPEEGLKFMVYLQKENIIDESGMPKERFSAEFPKEGPSILRIQQVVRGDSAAYFCASSPSVRGPTDTQYFGPGTRLTVL.

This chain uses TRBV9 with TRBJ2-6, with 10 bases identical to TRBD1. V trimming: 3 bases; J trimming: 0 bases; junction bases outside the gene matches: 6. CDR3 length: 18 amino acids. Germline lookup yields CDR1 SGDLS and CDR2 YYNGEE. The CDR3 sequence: CASSAGQGKNSGANVLTF. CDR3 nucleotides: TGTGCCAGCAGCGCGGGACAGGGGAAGAACTCTGGGGCCAACGTCCTGACTTTC.

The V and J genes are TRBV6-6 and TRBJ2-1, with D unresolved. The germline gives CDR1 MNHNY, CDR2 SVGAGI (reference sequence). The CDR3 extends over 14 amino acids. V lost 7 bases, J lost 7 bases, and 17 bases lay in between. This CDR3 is CASTPLVGLNEQFF. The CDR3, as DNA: TGTGCCAGCACCCCCCTCGTCGGGCTAAATGAGCAGTTCTTC.

CDR3 in DNA: TGCGCCAGCAGCTTGCTAGCGGGGGGGCAAGAGACCCAGTACTTC. This encodes CASSLLAGGQETQYF. The chain uses TRBV5-1 and TRBJ2-5; 12 positions match TRBD2. The CDR3 is made up of 15 amino acids. Germline loops: CDR1 SGHRS, CDR2 YFSETQ. V shed 1 base and J 2 bases; nucleotides not matched to a gene: 0.

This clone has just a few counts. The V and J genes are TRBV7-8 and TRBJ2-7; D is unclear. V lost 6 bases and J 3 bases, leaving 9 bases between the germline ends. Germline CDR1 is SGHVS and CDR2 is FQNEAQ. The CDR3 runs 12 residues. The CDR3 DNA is TGTGCCAGCAGTATGGACCGCTACGAGCAGTACTTC. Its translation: CASSMDRYEQYF. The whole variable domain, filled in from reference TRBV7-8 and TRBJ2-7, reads GAGVSQSPRYKVAKRGQDVALRCDPISGHVSLFWYQQALGQGPEFLTYFQNEAQLDKSGLPSDRFFAERPEGSVSTLKIQRTQQEDSAVYLCASSMDRYEQYFGPGTRLTVT.

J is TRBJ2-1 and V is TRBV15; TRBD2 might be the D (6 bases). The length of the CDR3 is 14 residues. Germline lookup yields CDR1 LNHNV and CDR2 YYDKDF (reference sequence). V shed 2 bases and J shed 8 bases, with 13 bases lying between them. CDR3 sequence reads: CATSRLGTGDEQFF. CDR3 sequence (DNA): TGTGCCACCAGCAGACTAGGGACGGGGGATGAGCAGTTCTTC.

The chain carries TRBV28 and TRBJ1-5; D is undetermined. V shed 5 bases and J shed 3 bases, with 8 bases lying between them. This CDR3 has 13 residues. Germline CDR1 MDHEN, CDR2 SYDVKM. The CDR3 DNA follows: TGTGCCAGCAGTCCGGGCTACAATCAGCCCCAGCATTTT. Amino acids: CASSPGYNQPQHF. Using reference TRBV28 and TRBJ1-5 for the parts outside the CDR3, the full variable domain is DVKVTQSSRYLVKRTGEKVFLECVQDMDHENMFWYRQDPGLGLRLIYFSYDVKMKEKGDIPEGYSVSREKKERFSLILESASTNQTSMYLCASSPGYNQPQHFGDGTRLSIL.

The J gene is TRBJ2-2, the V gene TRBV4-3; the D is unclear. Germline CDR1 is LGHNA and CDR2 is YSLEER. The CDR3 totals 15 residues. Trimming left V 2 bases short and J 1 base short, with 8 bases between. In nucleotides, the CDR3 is TGCGCCAGCAGCCAATTGCGAGGGAACACCGGGGAGCTGTTTTTT. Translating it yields CASSQLRGNTGELFF.

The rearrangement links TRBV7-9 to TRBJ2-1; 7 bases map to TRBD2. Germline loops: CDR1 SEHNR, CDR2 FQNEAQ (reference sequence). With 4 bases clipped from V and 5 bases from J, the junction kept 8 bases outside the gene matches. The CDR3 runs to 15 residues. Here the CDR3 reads CASSSEGEGNNEQFF. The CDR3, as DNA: TGTGCCAGCAGCTCAGAAGGGGAGGGGAACAATGAGCAGTTCTTC.

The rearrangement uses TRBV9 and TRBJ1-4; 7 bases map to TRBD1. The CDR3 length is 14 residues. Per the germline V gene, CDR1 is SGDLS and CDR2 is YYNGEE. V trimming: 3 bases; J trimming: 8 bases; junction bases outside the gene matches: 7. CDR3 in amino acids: CASSGGQLGEKLFF. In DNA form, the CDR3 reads TGTGCCAGCAGCGGGGGACAGCTTGGCGAAAAACTGTTTTTT.

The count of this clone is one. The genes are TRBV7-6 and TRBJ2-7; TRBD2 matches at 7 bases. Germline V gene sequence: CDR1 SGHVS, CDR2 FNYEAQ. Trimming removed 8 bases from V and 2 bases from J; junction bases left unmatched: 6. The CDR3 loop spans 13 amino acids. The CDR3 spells CASGPSGPYEQYF. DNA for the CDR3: TGTGCCAGCGGGCCTAGCGGCCCCTACGAGCAGTACTTC.

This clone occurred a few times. CDR3 residues: CATLLNYEQYF. CDR3 nucleotides: TGTGCCACTCTCCTTAACTACGAGCAGTACTTC. The V call is TRBV28, the J call TRBJ2-7; D not certain. Between the trimmed V and J ends, which lost 10 bases and 3 bases, there was a span of 10 bases. The CDR3 is made up of 11 amino acids. In germline, CDR1 is MDHEN, CDR2 SYDVKM.

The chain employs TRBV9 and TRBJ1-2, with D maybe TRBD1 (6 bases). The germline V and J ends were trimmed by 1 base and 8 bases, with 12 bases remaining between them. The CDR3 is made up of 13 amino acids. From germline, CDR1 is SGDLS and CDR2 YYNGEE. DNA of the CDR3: TGTGCCAGCAGCGTACAGGGGAGTCGGGGCTACACCTTC. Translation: CASSVQGSRGYTF. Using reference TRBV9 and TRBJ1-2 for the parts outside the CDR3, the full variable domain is DSGVTQTPKHLITATGQRVTLRCSPRSGDLSVYWYQQSLDQGLQFLIQYYNGEERAKGNILERFSAQQFPDLHSELNLSSLELGDSALYFCASSVQGSRGYTFGSGTRLTVV.

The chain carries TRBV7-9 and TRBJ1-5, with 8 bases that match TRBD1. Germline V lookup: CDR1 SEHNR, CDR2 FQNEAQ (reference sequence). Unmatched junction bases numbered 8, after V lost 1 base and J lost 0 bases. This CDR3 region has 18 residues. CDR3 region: CASSLGTGLGGSNQPQHF. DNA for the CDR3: TGTGCCAGCAGCTTAGGGACAGGGTTAGGGGGTAGCAATCAGCCCCAGCATTTT. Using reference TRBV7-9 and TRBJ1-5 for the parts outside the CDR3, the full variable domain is DTGVSQNPRHKITKRGQNVTFRCDPISEHNRLYWYRQTLGQGPEFLTYFQNEAQLEKSRLLSDRFSAERPKGSFSTLEIQRTEQGDSAMYLCASSLGTGLGGSNQPQHFGDGTRLSIL.

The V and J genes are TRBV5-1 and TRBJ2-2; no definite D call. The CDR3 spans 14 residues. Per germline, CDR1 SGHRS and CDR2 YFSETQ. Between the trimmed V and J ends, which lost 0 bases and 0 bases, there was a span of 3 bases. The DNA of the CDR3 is TGCGCCAGCAGCTTGGGGGCGAACACCGGGGAGCTGTTTTTT. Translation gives CASSLGANTGELFF.

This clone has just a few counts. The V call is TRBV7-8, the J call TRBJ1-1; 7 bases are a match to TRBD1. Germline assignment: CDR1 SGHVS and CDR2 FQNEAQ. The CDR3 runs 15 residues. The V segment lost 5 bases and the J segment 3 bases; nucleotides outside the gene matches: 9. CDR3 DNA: TGTGCCAGCAGCCCCACAGGGGTGGGGTACACTGAAGCTTTCTTT. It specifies CASSPTGVGYTEAFF.

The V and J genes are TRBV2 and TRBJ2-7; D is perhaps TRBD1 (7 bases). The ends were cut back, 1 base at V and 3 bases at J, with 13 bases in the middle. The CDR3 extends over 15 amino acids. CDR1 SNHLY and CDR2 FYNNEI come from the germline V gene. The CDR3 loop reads CASSEDSRGVYEQYV. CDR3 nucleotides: TGTGCCAGCAGTGAAGATTCCAGGGGGGTCTACGAGCAGTACGTC.

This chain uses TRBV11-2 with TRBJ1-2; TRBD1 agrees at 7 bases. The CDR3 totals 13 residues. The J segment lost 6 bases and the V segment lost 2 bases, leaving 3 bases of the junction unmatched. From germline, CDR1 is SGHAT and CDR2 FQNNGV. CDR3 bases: TGTGCCAGCAGCTTAAATGACAGGGATGGCTACACCTTC. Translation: CASSLNDRDGYTF.

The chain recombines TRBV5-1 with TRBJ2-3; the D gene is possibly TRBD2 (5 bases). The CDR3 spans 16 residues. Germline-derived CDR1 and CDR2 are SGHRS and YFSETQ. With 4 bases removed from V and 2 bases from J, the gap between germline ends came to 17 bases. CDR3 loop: CASSAPGLGDTDTQYF. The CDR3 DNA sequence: TGCGCCAGCAGCGCACCGGGCCTCGGGGACACAGATACGCAGTATTTT.